The clone carrying this T cell receptor (beta chain) occurred a few times. Antigen specificity is unknown. With 60 Vbeta and 13 Jbeta primers, the PCR was carried out. Here immunoSEQ multiplex PCR was the method, and the copy in TCRdb shows in-frame clones only, minus some. The data hold around 92,000 clones, with 80% observed a single time. This specimen belongs to a study of cytomegalovirus exposure and HLA in healthy donors. Study-level background: A previous analysis identified around 120 million unique TCR beta sequences derived from some 200 million T cells.

Study-level findings and limits: Most of the TCR beta V segments (in an earlier analysis) were productive either about 87% or about 30% of the time. Presence/absence analyses rested on an assumption that sequencing depth was roughly uniform across donors. CMV serostatus was the sole immune exposure data available.

The sequenced sample consisted of PBMCs. This sequence originates from a man aged 18 to 29 in good health and CMV-seronegative.

CDR3 nucleotide sequence: TGTGCCAGCAGTTCTGCACACACGCAGTATTTT. It yields the protein CASSSAHTQYF. The rearrangement joins TRBV28 to TRBJ2-3; no firm D call. Germline V CDR1 and CDR2: MDHEN, SYDVKM. The CDR3 is 11 residues long. Deletions cut 4 bases from V and 9 bases from J, with 8 bases between.